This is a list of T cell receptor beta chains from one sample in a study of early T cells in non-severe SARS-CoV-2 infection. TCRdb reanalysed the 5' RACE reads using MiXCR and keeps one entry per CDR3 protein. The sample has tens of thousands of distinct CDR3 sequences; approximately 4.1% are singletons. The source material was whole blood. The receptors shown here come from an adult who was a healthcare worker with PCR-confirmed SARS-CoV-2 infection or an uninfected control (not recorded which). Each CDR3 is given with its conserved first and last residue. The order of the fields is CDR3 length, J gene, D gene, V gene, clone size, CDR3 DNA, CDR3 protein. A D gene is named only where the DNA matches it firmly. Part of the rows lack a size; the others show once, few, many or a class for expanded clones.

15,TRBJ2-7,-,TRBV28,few,TGTGCCAGCAGTTTATTGGGGGGAAGGTCCTACGAGCAGTACTTC,CASSLLGGRSYEQYF
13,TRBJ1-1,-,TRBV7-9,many,TGTGCCAGCAGTATCCAGGGGATGATTGGCGCTTTCTTT,CASSIQGMIGAFF
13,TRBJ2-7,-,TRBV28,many,TGTGCCAGCACCACCTCGCAGCTCTACGAGCAGTACTTC,CASTTSQLYEQYF
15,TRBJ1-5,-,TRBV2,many,TGTGCCAGCAGTGAAAGGGGTTTGGGGAATCAGCCCCAGCATTTT,CASSERGLGNQPQHF
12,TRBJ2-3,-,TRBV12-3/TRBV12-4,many,TGTGCCAGCAGTTTATCCCGGGATACGCAGTATTTT,CASSLSRDTQYF
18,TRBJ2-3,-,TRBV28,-,TGTGCCAGCAGTGGTCCAGACGCGGGTCCCTTTAGGACAGATACGCAGTATTTT,CASSGPDAGPFRTDTQYF
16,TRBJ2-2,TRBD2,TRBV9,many,TGTGCCAGCAGCGTAGAGAGCGGGGGGAACACCGGGGAGCTGTTTTTT,CASSVESGGNTGELFF
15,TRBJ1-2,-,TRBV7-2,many,TGTGCCAGCAGTAGAGGCAGCGCCGGGATCTATGGCTACACCTTC,CASSRGSAGIYGYTF
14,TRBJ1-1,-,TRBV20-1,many,TGCAGTGCTCCAGATCGGACAGTGAACACTGAAGCTTTCTTT,CSAPDRTVNTEAFF
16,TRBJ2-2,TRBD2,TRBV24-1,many,TGTGCCACCAGTGACAATAGCGGGAGGGCGACCGGGGAGCTGTTTTTT,CATSDNSGRATGELFF
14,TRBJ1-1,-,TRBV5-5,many,TGTGCCAGCAGCTTCCCCGGGACAAACACTGAAGCTTTCTTT,CASSFPGTNTEAFF
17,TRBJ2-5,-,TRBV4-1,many,TGCGCCAGCAGCAAGCCCCGTGGACGTACCGGCGGGGAGACCCAGTACTTC,CASSKPRGRTGGETQYF
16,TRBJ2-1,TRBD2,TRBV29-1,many,TGCAGCGTTGAAGATTTCGAGGGAGGGCTGTACAATGAGCAGTTCTTC,CSVEDFEGGLYNEQFF
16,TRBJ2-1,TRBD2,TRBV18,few,TGTGCCAGCTCACCAGCCGGGACTAGCCGATACAATGAGCAGTTCTTC,CASSPAGTSRYNEQFF
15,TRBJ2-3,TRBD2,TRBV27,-,TGTGCCAGCCGGACTAGCGGGAGGCCCACAGATACGCAGTATTTT,CASRTSGRPTDTQYF
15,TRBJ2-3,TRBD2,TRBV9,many,TGTGCCAGCAGCGCCACTAGCGGGAGTAGAGATACGCAGTATTTT,CASSATSGSRDTQYF
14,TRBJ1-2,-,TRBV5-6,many,TGTGCCAGCAGCTTGGTCGGTGAGGGTGAAGGCTACACCTTC,CASSLVGEGEGYTF
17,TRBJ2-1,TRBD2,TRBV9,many,TGTGCCAGCAGCGTATCTAGCGGGAGTCGCTCCTACAATGAGCAGTTCTTC,CASSVSSGSRSYNEQFF
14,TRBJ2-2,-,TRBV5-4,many,TGTGCCAGCAGCTTAGACCTCGTTACCGGGGAGCTGTTTTTT,CASSLDLVTGELFF
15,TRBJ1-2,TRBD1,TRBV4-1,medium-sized,TGCGCCAGCAGCCTGGCCGGGACAGGGGACCGGGGCTACACCTTC,CASSLAGTGDRGYTF
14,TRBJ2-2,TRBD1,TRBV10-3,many,TGTGCCATCAGGAGGGGGACAGACACCGGGGAGCTGTTTTTT,CAIRRGTDTGELFF
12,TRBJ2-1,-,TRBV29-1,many,TGCAGCGTGCGGCGGGCGAACAATGAGCAGTTCTTC,CSVRRANNEQFF
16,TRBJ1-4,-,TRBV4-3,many,TGCGCCAGCAGCCAAGATGGTGAGGGATCCGAAGAAAAACTGTTTTTT,CASSQDGEGSEEKLFF
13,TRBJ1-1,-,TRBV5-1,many,TGCGCCAGCAGCTTGGGCAGAGGCACTGAAGCTTTCTTT,CASSLGRGTEAFF
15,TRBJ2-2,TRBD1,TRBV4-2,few,TGTGCCAGCAGCCCCCAGGGGGCAGAAGCCGGGGAGCTGTTTTTT,CASSPQGAEAGELFF
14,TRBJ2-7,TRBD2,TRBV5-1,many,TGCGCCAGCAGCCCTCGGACTAGCGAGGACGAGCAGTACTTC,CASSPRTSEDEQYF
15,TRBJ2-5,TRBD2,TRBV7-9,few,TGTGCCAGCAGCTTAAGACTAGCGGGGCAAGAGACCCAGTACTTC,CASSLRLAGQETQYF
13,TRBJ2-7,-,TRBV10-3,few,TGTGCCACCTCGGACAGTCCCTCCTACGAGCAGTACTTC,CATSDSPSYEQYF
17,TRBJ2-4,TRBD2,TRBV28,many,TGTGCCAGCAGCCGGCTGACTAGCGGGGGAGCCAAAAACATTCAGTACTTC,CASSRLTSGGAKNIQYF
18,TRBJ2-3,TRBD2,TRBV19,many,TGTGCCAGTAGTAGACGACAGGCGACTAGCGGGACCACAGATACGCAGTATTTT,CASSRRQATSGTTDTQYF
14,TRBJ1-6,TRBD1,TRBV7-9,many,TGTGCCAGCAGCTCCCAGGGGGGGTCCTCACCCCTCCACTTT,CASSSQGGSSPLHF
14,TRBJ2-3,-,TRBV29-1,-,TGCAGCGTCTCAGCTGGATGGTACACAGATACGCAGTATTTT,CSVSAGWYTDTQYF
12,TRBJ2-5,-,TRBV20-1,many,TGCAGTTTTGGGGGGCGTCTGGAGACCCAGTACTTC,CSFGGRLETQYF
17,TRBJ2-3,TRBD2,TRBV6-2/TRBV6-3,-,TGTGCCAGCAGTTACTCTACGGGACTAGGCTCCACAGATACGCAGTATTTT,CASSYSTGLGSTDTQYF
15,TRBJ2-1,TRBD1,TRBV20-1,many,TGCAGTGCTAGGAAGGCCGGGACAGACTACAATGAGCAGTTCTTC,CSARKAGTDYNEQFF
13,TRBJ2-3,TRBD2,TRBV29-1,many,TGCAGCGTTGGGCCTAGCGGCGTAGATACGCAGTATTTT,CSVGPSGVDTQYF
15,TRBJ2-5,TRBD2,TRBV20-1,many,TGCAGTGCACCGCGTACTAGCGCGTACCAAGAGACCCAGTACTTC,CSAPRTSAYQETQYF
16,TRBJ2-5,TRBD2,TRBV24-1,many,TGTGCCACCAGTGGCCGTATGATGGGAGGGCAAGAGACCCAGTACTTC,CATSGRMMGGQETQYF
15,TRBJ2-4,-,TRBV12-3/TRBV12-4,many,TGTGCCAGCAGGCCACACTTGCGAGAGAAAAACATTCAGTACTTC,CASRPHLREKNIQYF
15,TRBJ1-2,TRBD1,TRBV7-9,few,TGTGCCAGCAGCGTGACAGGGATTTCTAACTATGGCTACACCTTC,CASSVTGISNYGYTF
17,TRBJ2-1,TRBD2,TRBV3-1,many,TGTGCCAGCAGCCTAAGACTGGGACTAGCGGGAGATAGTGAGCAGTTCTTC,CASSLRLGLAGDSEQFF
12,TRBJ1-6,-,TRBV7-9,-,TGTGCCAGCAGCTTTGAGGATTCACCCCTCCACTTT,CASSFEDSPLHF
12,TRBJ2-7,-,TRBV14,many,TGTGCCAGCAGCCAAGAAGGGACCGAGCAGTACTTC,CASSQEGTEQYF
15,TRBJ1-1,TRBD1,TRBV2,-,TGTGCCAGCAGTAAACAGGGGGTTGAATACACTGAAGCTTTCTTT,CASSKQGVEYTEAFF
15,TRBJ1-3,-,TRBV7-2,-,TGTGCCAGCAGCAGAGTCCCGGGAACTGGAAACACCATATATTTT,CASSRVPGTGNTIYF
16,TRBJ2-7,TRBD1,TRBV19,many,TGTGCCAGTACCCCGGGAATTGGACAGGAACTCTACGAGCAGTACTTC,CASTPGIGQELYEQYF
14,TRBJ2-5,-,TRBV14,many,TGTGCCAGCAGCCAGGGACGGAACCAAGAGACCCAGTACTTC,CASSQGRNQETQYF
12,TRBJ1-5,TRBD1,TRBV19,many,TGTGCCAGCAGGGGGGTTCTGCAGCCCCAGCATTTT,CASRGVLQPQHF
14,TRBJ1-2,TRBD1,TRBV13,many,TGTGCCAGCAGCTGGGGGACAGGGAACTATGGCTACACCTTC,CASSWGTGNYGYTF
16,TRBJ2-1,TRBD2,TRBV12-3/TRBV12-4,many,TGTGCCAGCAATTCGGCCCGGACTAGCGGGAACAATGAGCAGTTCTTC,CASNSARTSGNNEQFF
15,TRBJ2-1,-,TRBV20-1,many,TGCAGTGCTAGAGCGGTGGAAGTTGACTACAATGAGCAGTTCTTC,CSARAVEVDYNEQFF
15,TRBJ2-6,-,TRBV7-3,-,TGTGCCAGCAGCTTAACGAGCTCTGGGGCCAACGTCCTGACTTTC,CASSLTSSGANVLTF
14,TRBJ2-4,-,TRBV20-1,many,TGCAGTGCTAGAGTCCCTAGCGAGGGAAACATTCAGTACTTC,CSARVPSEGNIQYF